The 27 T cell receptor beta chains in this list originate from one sample, sequenced in a study of early stage breast cancer tumors. The data were produced by immunoSEQ multiplex PCR, yet TCRdb's version contains in-frame clones alone and is incomplete. This table has about 30,000 clones, approximately 72% appearing once. Sequencing was performed on blood. These TCRs come from a person aged 50-59 years with breast cancer.

This chain links TRBV7-3 with TRBJ1-5; D ambiguous. Germline V gives CDR1 SGHTA, CDR2 FQGTGA. V dropped 3 bases and J dropped 2 bases, with 11 bases sitting between them. The CDR3 totals 15 residues. The CDR3 DNA is TGTGCCAGCAGCTTTGGGGAGTATGGCAATCAGCCCCAGCATTTT. It specifies CASSFGEYGNQPQHF.

This clone was seen more than once but under ten times. The gene calls are TRBV6-6 and TRBJ1-2; D uncertain. CDR1 and CDR2 (germline): MNHNY, SVGAGI (reference sequence). There are 10 residues in the CDR3. V was pared by 5 bases and J by 3 bases, with 1 base between. CDR3 in DNA: TGTGCCAGCAGTGACTATGGCTACACCTTC. Translation: CASSDYGYTF.

Worth noting for this clone: Other DNA variants within this sample encode the same CDR3. The chain recombines TRBV5-6 with TRBJ2-3; 8 bases line up with TRBD2. CDR1 is SGHDT, CDR2 YYEEEE, per germline. The CDR3 is 13 amino acids. V gave up 2 bases and J gave up 4 bases; unmatched junction bases: 0. The DNA for the CDR3 is TGTGCCAGCAGCTTTAGCGGGGCAGATACGCAGTATTTT. It codes for CASSFSGADTQYF.

The gene calls are TRBV9 and TRBJ2-1; 10 bases agree with TRBD2. There are 14 residues in the CDR3. J was trimmed by 10 bases and V by 4 bases; bases with no gene match: 8. The germline gives CDR1 SGDLS, CDR2 YYNGEE. CDR3 region: CASSPLAGESEQFF. The DNA for the CDR3 is TGTGCCAGCAGCCCCCTAGCGGGAGAAAGCGAGCAGTTCTTC. The entire variable domain, with the rest obtained from reference TRBV9 and TRBJ2-1, is as follows: DSGVTQTPKHLITATGQRVTLRCSPRSGDLSVYWYQQSLDQGLQFLIQYYNGEERAKGNILERFSAQQFPDLHSELNLSSLELGDSALYFCASSPLAGESEQFFGPGTRLTVL.

The sample holds a few counts of this clone. The chain links TRBV27 to TRBJ1-2; the D gene is possibly TRBD1 (6 bases). Per the germline V gene, CDR1 is MNHEY and CDR2 is SMNVEV (reference sequence). V dropped 3 bases and J dropped 8 bases, with 13 bases sitting between them. The CDR3 has 13 residues. This chain's CDR3 is CASSFNSGDGYTF. CDR3 nucleotide sequence: TGTGCCAGCAGTTTTAATTCAGGGGACGGCTACACCTTC.

The V call is TRBV19, the J call TRBJ2-7, with 13 bases aligning to TRBD2. The CDR3 loop spans 16 amino acids. The germline V gene has CDR1 LNHDA and CDR2 SQIVND (reference sequence). After removal of 3 bases from V and 3 bases from J, the junction contained 5 bases not matched to a gene. As DNA, the CDR3 is TGTGCCAGTAGTATTACCGGGACTAGCGGGAACTACGAGCAGTACTTC. Translating gives CASSITGTSGNYEQYF.

The V and J genes are TRBV19 and TRBJ1-5; D is undetermined. Germline V gene data show CDR1 as LNHDA and CDR2 as SQIVND (reference sequence). CDR3 length: 15 residues. V was pared by 2 bases and J by 4 bases, with 12 bases between. The CDR3 coding sequence is TGTGCCAGTAGTATAAAGACCCTGAAAAATCAGCCCCAGCATTTT. Amino acid sequence: CASSIKTLKNQPQHF.

The chain uses TRBV21-1 and TRBJ1-3; the table's TRBD1 call for D was not verified on the DNA. TRBV21-1 is annotated as a pseudogene. The CDR3 loop spans 18 amino acids. For the CDR3, the DNA is TGTGCCAGCAGCAAAAACAGGGTCCTCGAAAGCTCTGGAAACACCATATATTTT. This sequence encodes CASSKNRVLESSGNTIYF.

This clone occurred a few times. The CDR3 nucleotides read TGTGCCAGCAGCCAACTGGCAGCAGATCCTGAAGCTTTCTTT. As protein: CASSQLAADPEAFF. The gene calls are TRBV7-6 and TRBJ1-1; D remains unclear. Germline-derived CDR1 and CDR2 are SGHVS and FNYEAQ. Trimming removed 5 bases at V and 6 bases at J, with 16 bases between. This CDR3 has 14 amino acids.

In this sample, this clone turned up a few times. The chain has TRBV7-6 and TRBJ2-5; D assignment may be TRBD1 or TRBD2 (5 bases each). With 3 bases removed from V and 5 bases from J, the gap between germline ends came to 16 bases. Germline assignment: CDR1 SGHVS and CDR2 FNYEAQ. This CDR3 is 15 amino acids long. The CDR3 spells CASSLIGTVGETQYF. In DNA, the CDR3 is TGTGCCAGCAGCTTGATCGGGACCGTTGGGGAGACCCAGTACTTC. The full variable domain, with the rest looked up from reference TRBV7-6 and TRBJ2-5, is GAGVSQSPRYKVTKRGQDVALRCDPISGHVSLYWYRQALGQGPEFLTYFNYEAQQDKSGLPNDRFSAERPEGSISTLTIQRTEQRDSAMYRCASSLIGTVGETQYFGPGTRLLVL.

This clone has more than one count but fewer than ten. The gene calls are TRBV6-1 and TRBJ1-4; D gene unclear. CDR1 MNHNS and CDR2 SASEGT come from the germline V gene. V lost 2 bases and J lost 2, with 9 bases in between. The CDR3 has 15 residues. The CDR3 sequence is CASSETGLTNEKLFF. Here the CDR3 DNA reads TGTGCCAGCAGTGAAACCGGACTGACTAATGAAAAACTGTTTTTT.

The V call is TRBV4-1, the J call TRBJ1-4, with 9 bases identical to TRBD1. Losses at the gene ends were 0 bases for V and 7 bases for J; bases not matched to a gene: 18. There are 20 residues in the CDR3. The germline V gene has CDR1 MGHRA and CDR2 YSYEKL. The CDR3 loop is CASSQDFGGNRGRYGEKLFF. DNA of the CDR3: TGCGCCAGCAGCCAAGACTTCGGGGGGAACAGGGGGCGGTACGGTGAAAAACTGTTTTTT.

This sequence joins TRBV5-4 and TRBJ2-5; D not resolved. The germline gives CDR1 SGHNT, CDR2 YYREEE (reference sequence). The CDR3 runs to 14 residues. Trimming shortened V by 4 bases and J by 0 bases, and 10 bases separated the two germline ends. This CDR3 reads CASSPADYQETQYF. The CDR3, as DNA: TGTGCCAGCAGCCCCGCGGATTACCAAGAGACCCAGTACTTC.

This clone was seen only a few times. V is TRBV4-1 and J is TRBJ2-3; 10 bases fit TRBD2. The CDR3 has 15 residues. The germline CDR1 and CDR2 sequences are MGHRA and YSYEKL. Losses at the gene ends were 3 bases for V and 3 bases for J; bases not matched to a gene: 3. The CDR3 sequence is CASSQGTSETDTQYF. CDR3 nucleotides: TGCGCCAGCAGCCAGGGGACTAGCGAAACAGATACGCAGTATTTT.

The chain combines TRBV7-2 with TRBJ2-4; the D gene is possibly TRBD2 (6 bases). The CDR3 is 15 residues long. Trimming removed 0 bases at V and 4 bases at J, with 10 bases between. CDR1 and CDR2 (germline): SGHTA, FQGNSA. The CDR3 loop reads CASSLAWEAKNIQYF. CDR3 sequence (DNA): TGTGCCAGCAGCTTAGCCTGGGAGGCTAAAAACATTCAGTACTTC. Filled out from reference TRBV7-2 and TRBJ2-4, the complete variable domain reads GAGVSQSPSNKVTEKGKDVELRCDPISGHTALYWYRQSLGQGLEFLIYFQGNSAPDKSGLPSDRFSAERTGGSVSTLTIQRTQQEDSAVYLCASSLAWEAKNIQYFGAGTRLSVL.

This clone has a handful of counts. The V and J genes are TRBV4-1 and TRBJ2-2; TRBD1 aligns across 7 bases. From germline, CDR1 is MGHRA and CDR2 YSYEKL. The J segment lost 7 bases and the V segment lost 6 bases, leaving 11 bases of the junction unmatched. This CDR3 region has 15 residues. CDR3 DNA: TGCGCCAGCAGTTACGGACAGGCAAGAAGCGGGGAGCTGTTTTTT. It encodes CASSYGQARSGELFF.

The rearrangement joins TRBV19 to TRBJ2-2, with 10 bases lining up with TRBD2. The germline CDR1 and CDR2 sequences are LNHDA and SQIVND (reference sequence). The CDR3 contains 17 residues. Germline trimming cut 5 bases from V and 5 bases from J; bases unmatched to any gene: 11. The CDR3 DNA reads as TGTGCCAGTAGTTCCCCTCAGCGGGAGGGTGGAACCGGGGAGCTGTTTTTT. This sequence encodes CASSSPQREGGTGELFF.

The rearrangement uses TRBV18 and TRBJ1-1; no firm D call. CDR3 length: 15 residues. Germline values: CDR1 KGHSH, CDR2 LQKENI. Trimming took off 0 bases at V and 1 base at J, with 9 bases between the two ends. The CDR3 reads CASSPPRVGNTEAFF. The CDR3, as DNA: TGTGCCAGCTCACCACCGAGGGTTGGGAACACTGAAGCTTTCTTT.

J is TRBJ2-1 and V is TRBV29-1; D not certain. Germline CDR1 reads SQVTM; CDR2 reads ANQGSEA. This CDR3 has 12 amino acids. V lost 3 bases and J lost 4, with 7 bases in between. CDR3 DNA: TGCAGCGTTGAGGGGTTTTACAATGAGCAGTTCTTC. This encodes CSVEGFYNEQFF.

The gene calls are TRBV11-3 and TRBJ2-5; perhaps TRBD1 as D (8 bases). Trimming removed 5 bases at V and 4 bases at J, with 17 bases between. CDR3 length: 15 residues. The germline CDR1 and CDR2 sequences are SGHNT and YENEEA. CDR3 bases: TGTGCCAGCAGCAAGGGAGGGCAGGGGGCAGAGACCCAGTACTTC. Encoded protein: CASSKGGQGAETQYF.

V usage is TRBV19 and J usage is TRBJ1-5; a possible D gene is TRBD1 (5 bases). V lost 5 bases to trimming and J lost 7 bases, with 15 bases between them. This CDR3 spans 14 amino acids. Looked up from germline, CDR1 is LNHDA and CDR2 is SQIVND (reference sequence). CDR3 coding DNA: TGTGCCAGTAGTCAGGCAGGGTTTGGGCAGCCCCAGCATTTT. It encodes CASSQAGFGQPQHF.

The rearrangement links TRBV30 to TRBJ2-1; 8 nucleotides agree with TRBD2. The germline CDR1 and CDR2 sequences are GTSNPN and SVGIG (reference sequence). The CDR3 has 16 residues. V lost 3 bases to trimming and J lost 7 bases; unmatched junction nucleotides: 14. CDR3 sequence (DNA): TGTGCCTGGAGCCGAGCGGGACTAGTGTTCAGAAATGAGCAGTTCTTC. Its protein product is CAWSRAGLVFRNEQFF.

The chain recombines TRBV5-1 with TRBJ2-1; 9 nucleotides line up with TRBD2. The CDR3 covers 15 residues. V shed 4 bases, J shed 1 base, and the junction held 3 bases outside the gene matches. CDR1 is SGHRS, CDR2 YFSETQ, per germline. CDR3 residues: CASSEGLASYNEQFF. DNA for the CDR3: TGCGCCAGCAGCGAAGGACTAGCGTCCTACAATGAGCAGTTCTTC. Full variable domain (outside the CDR3, taken from reference TRBV5-1 and TRBJ2-1): KAGVTQTPRYLIKTRGQQVTLSCSPISGHRSVSWYQQTPGQGLQFLFEYFSETQRNKGNFPGRFSGRQFSNSRSEMNVSTLELGDSALYLCASSEGLASYNEQFFGPGTRLTVL.

This clone was found a few times. This rearrangement joins TRBV5-1 to TRBJ1-1; D is ambiguous. This CDR3 region has 14 residues. Trimming removed 4 bases at V and 0 bases at J, with 10 bases between. Per the germline V gene, CDR1 is SGHRS and CDR2 is YFSETQ. The CDR3 nucleotides read TGCGCCAGCAGCCCCGAGGCGTTGAACACTGAAGCTTTCTTT. Its translation: CASSPEALNTEAFF.

The rearrangement links TRBV7-9 to TRBJ1-2; TRBD1 is a possible D gene (6 bases). Germline CDR1 and CDR2: SEHNR and FQNEAQ (reference sequence). This CDR3 spans 15 amino acids. Trimming took 5 bases from V and 3 from J, leaving 16 bases between them. The CDR3 DNA is TGTGCCAGCAGCCTCGATCAGGGGCTCCACTATGGCTACACCTTC. Protein product: CASSLDQGLHYGYTF.

This clone came up a few times. This chain joins TRBV19 and TRBJ2-7, with 13 bases fitting TRBD2. The trim removed 5 bases at V and 4 bases at J, leaving 8 bases unmatched. The V gene's germline CDR1 is LNHDA and CDR2 SQIVND (reference sequence). The CDR3 contains 16 residues. As DNA, the CDR3 is TGTGCCAGTAGTGGGACTAGCGGGGCCCTGGGGTACGAGCAGTACTTC. Encoded protein: CASSGTSGALGYEQYF. Filled out from reference TRBV19 and TRBJ2-7, the complete variable domain reads DGGITQSPKYLFRKEGQNVTLSCEQNLNHDAMYWYRQDPGQGLRLIYYSQIVNDFQKGDIAEGYSVSREKKESFPLTVTSAQKNPTAFYLCASSGTSGALGYEQYFGPGTRLTVT.

This clone was seen only once. The genes are TRBV5-6 and TRBJ1-2; D unclear. Trimming took off 4 bases at V and 4 bases at J, with 8 bases between the two ends. Germline-derived CDR1 and CDR2 are SGHDT and YYEEEE. The CDR3 is made up of 12 amino acids. CDR3 sequence reads: CASSRTAYGYTF. In DNA form, the CDR3 reads TGTGCCAGCAGCCGGACCGCCTATGGCTACACCTTC. The full variable domain, rest sourced from reference TRBV5-6 and TRBJ1-2, is DAGVTQSPTHLIKTRGQQVTLRCSPKSGHDTVSWYQQALGQGPQFIFQYYEEEERQRGNFPDRFSGHQFPNYSSELNVNALLLGDSALYLCASSRTAYGYTFGSGTRLTVV.